This is a list of T cell receptor beta chains from one sample in a study of blood T cell repertoires in COVID-19. Sequencing used immunoSEQ multiplex PCR; TCRdb keeps in-frame clones, though not all of them. The data show around 150,000 clones, roughly 85% seen once. The sequenced sample consisted of peripheral blood. The receptor source for this set is a human donor in a cohort sampled during active COVID-19. The CDR3 runs from the conserved cysteine through the conserved F or W. Each record gives: clone size, V gene, D gene, J gene, CDR3 protein, CDR3 DNA. A D gene is named only where the DNA matches it firmly. Clone size is not always given. Where it is, it says once, few, many or a class for expanded clones.

size: -; V: TRBV5-6; D: TRBD1; J: TRBJ1-5; CDR3: CASSPRGGFNQPQHF; DNA: TGTGCCAGCAGCCCAAGAGGGGGCTTCAATCAGCCCCAGCATTTT
size: -; V: TRBV18; D: TRBD1; J: TRBJ2-3; CDR3: CASSSPRDRGTDTQYF; DNA: TGTGCCAGCTCATCCCCCCGGGACAGGGGTACAGATACGCAGTATTTT
size: -; V: TRBV29-1; D: TRBD2; J: TRBJ2-7; CDR3: CSVEGTSGSREQYF; DNA: TGCAGCGTAGAAGGGACTAGCGGGAGCCGGGAGCAGTACTTC
size: few; V: TRBV30; D: TRBD2; J: TRBJ2-3; CDR3: CAWSGLAGSTDTQYF; DNA: TGTGCCTGGAGTGGGCTAGCGGGAAGCACAGATACGCAGTATTTT
size: once; V: TRBV4-1; D: -; J: TRBJ1-1; CDR3: CASNPTTGNTEAFF; DNA: TGCGCCAGCAACCCGACCACAGGGAACACTGAAGCTTTCTTT
size: few; V: TRBV2; D: TRBD1; J: TRBJ1-1; CDR3: CASRETGGAEAFF; DNA: TGTGCCAGCAGAGAGACAGGGGGCGCTGAAGCTTTCTTT
size: few; V: TRBV7-9; D: TRBD1; J: TRBJ2-7; CDR3: CASSFPGGEQYF; DNA: TGTGCCAGCAGCTTCCCAGGGGGCGAGCAGTACTTC
size: once; V: TRBV4-1; D: -; J: TRBJ2-3; CDR3: CASSQEKGAGRTDTQYF; DNA: TGCGCCAGCAGCCAAGAAAAAGGGGCGGGGCGCACAGATACGCAGTATTTT
size: -; V: TRBV28; D: -; J: TRBJ1-4; CDR3: CASSWTAMGEKLFF; DNA: TGTGCCAGCAGCTGGACAGCCATGGGTGAAAAACTGTTTTTT
size: few; V: TRBV2; D: TRBD1; J: TRBJ2-1; CDR3: CASSERVDRVPYNEQFF; DNA: TGTGCCAGCAGTGAAAGGGTGGACAGGGTCCCCTACAATGAGCAGTTCTTC
size: -; V: TRBV11-3; D: TRBD1; J: TRBJ1-2; CDR3: CASSPGTGWLGDYGYTF; DNA: TGTGCCAGCAGTCCCGGGACAGGGTGGCTGGGCGACTATGGCTACACCTTC
size: once; V: TRBV7-9; D: -; J: TRBJ2-1; CDR3: CASSLIQDSYNEQFF; DNA: TGTGCCAGCAGCTTAATCCAGGACTCCTACAATGAGCAGTTCTTC
size: -; V: TRBV9; D: -; J: TRBJ2-7; CDR3: CASSVAAGAAGENEQYF; DNA: TGTGCCAGCAGCGTAGCTGCTGGGGCGGCAGGGGAAAACGAGCAGTACTTC
size: -; V: TRBV5-6; D: TRBD2; J: TRBJ2-7; CDR3: CASSLSGGREQYF; DNA: TGTGCCAGCAGCCTCAGCGGGGGGAGGGAGCAGTACTTC
size: -; V: TRBV6-6; D: -; J: TRBJ2-7; CDR3: CASSNPGWRSYEQYF; DNA: TGTGCCAGCAGTAACCCTGGATGGAGGAGCTACGAGCAGTACTTC
size: -; V: TRBV7-2; D: TRBD1; J: TRBJ2-7; CDR3: CASSLTGGYEQYF; DNA: TGTGCCAGCAGCTTGACAGGGGGCTACGAGCAGTACTTC
size: -; V: TRBV2; D: -; J: TRBJ1-4; CDR3: CASTITGENNEKLFF; DNA: TGTGCCAGCACCATTACCGGGGAGAATAATGAAAAACTGTTTTTT
size: -; V: TRBV7-9; D: TRBD1; J: TRBJ2-6; CDR3: CASSILPGQGAPGANVLTF; DNA: TGTGCCAGCAGCATCCTCCCGGGACAGGGGGCGCCCGGGGCCAACGTCCTGACTTTC
size: -; V: TRBV5-3; D: -; J: TRBJ2-1; CDR3: CARSLKGGLSYNEQFF; DNA: TGTGCCAGAAGCTTGAAGGGCGGACTTTCCTACAATGAGCAGTTCTTC
size: once; V: TRBV6-5; D: -; J: TRBJ2-2; CDR3: CASGRSSLTGELFF; DNA: TGTGCCAGCGGCCGATCCTCTCTCACCGGGGAGCTGTTTTTT
size: -; V: TRBV5-4; D: TRBD2; J: TRBJ2-2; CDR3: CASSLEMAGASTGELFF; DNA: TGTGCCAGCAGCTTGGAGATGGCGGGAGCCAGCACCGGGGAGCTGTTTTTT
size: -; V: TRBV5-1; D: -; J: TRBJ1-1; CDR3: CASSLGLGRNTEAFF; DNA: TGCGCCAGCAGCCTTGGACTGGGAAGGAACACTGAAGCTTTCTTT
size: -; V: TRBV3-1/TRBV3-2; D: TRBD2; J: TRBJ2-4; CDR3: CASSQESGGAPKNIQYF; DNA: TGTGCCAGCAGCCAAGAGAGCGGGGGGGCGCCCAAAAACATTCAGTACTTC
size: -; V: TRBV2; D: -; J: TRBJ2-7; CDR3: CASSEGRPSYEQYF; DNA: TGTGCCAGCAGTGAAGGCAGGCCCTCCTACGAGCAGTACTTC
size: -; V: TRBV6-5; D: -; J: TRBJ1-2; CDR3: CASSKIPNRDYGYTF; DNA: TGTGCCAGCAGTAAGATACCGAACAGGGACTATGGCTACACCTTC
size: -; V: TRBV5-4; D: -; J: TRBJ2-3; CDR3: CASSFPPSTDTQYF; DNA: TGTGCCAGCAGCTTCCCCCCTAGCACAGATACGCAGTATTTT
size: few; V: TRBV7-3; D: -; J: TRBJ2-3; CDR3: CASSRAGGATDTQYF; DNA: TGTGCCAGCAGCCGGGCTGGGGGGGCCACAGATACGCAGTATTTT
size: many; V: TRBV6-6; D: -; J: TRBJ2-5; CDR3: CASSYSRPGETQYF; DNA: TGTGCCAGCAGTTACTCGAGGCCTGGGGAGACCCAGTACTTC
size: -; V: TRBV6-5; D: TRBD1; J: TRBJ1-3; CDR3: CASSSDRAYGNTIYF; DNA: TGTGCCAGCAGTTCGGACAGGGCCTATGGAAACACCATATATTTT
size: -; V: TRBV6-1; D: -; J: TRBJ2-1; CDR3: CASSDFRGSYNEQFF; DNA: TGTGCCAGCAGTGATTTCAGGGGCTCCTACAATGAGCAGTTCTTC
size: once; V: TRBV27; D: TRBD1; J: TRBJ2-7; CDR3: CASRRTGEVYEQYF; DNA: TGTGCCAGCAGGAGGACAGGGGAAGTCTACGAGCAGTACTTC
size: -; V: TRBV13; D: -; J: TRBJ2-3; CDR3: CASSLEASADTQYF; DNA: TGTGCCAGCAGCTTAGAGGCTAGCGCAGATACGCAGTATTTT
size: few; V: TRBV7-8; D: -; J: TRBJ1-2; CDR3: CASSLARTDYGYTF; DNA: TGTGCCAGCAGCTTAGCTAGGACAGACTATGGCTACACCTTC
size: -; V: TRBV2; D: -; J: TRBJ1-4; CDR3: CATRNSGIPNEKLFF; DNA: TGTGCCACACGGAATTCAGGGATCCCTAATGAAAAACTGTTTTTT
size: few; V: TRBV5-4; D: -; J: TRBJ2-5; CDR3: CASSTRGVETQYF; DNA: TGTGCCAGCAGCACCAGGGGCGTCGAGACCCAGTACTTC
size: -; V: TRBV2; D: TRBD2; J: TRBJ2-1; CDR3: CASKSGGAIEQFF; DNA: TGTGCCAGCAAAAGCGGGGGGGCCATTGAGCAGTTCTTC
size: -; V: TRBV9; D: TRBD1; J: TRBJ2-6; CDR3: CASSVVDRAPSGANVLTF; DNA: TGTGCCAGCAGCGTAGTGGACAGGGCTCCCTCTGGGGCCAACGTCCTGACTTTC